Each of the 5 T cell receptor beta chains below was sequenced from the same sample in a study of regulatory T cells in long-lasting Graves disease. Time point meaning: newly diagnosed GD, antithyroid drugs for less than 3 months. From PBMCs, RNA was extracted and then used to make the TCR library. Library construction for TCR beta used iRepertoire HTBI primers and Arm-PCR of CDR3 regions. From the multiplex PCR reads, TCRdb called clonotypes with MiXCR, one entry per CDR3 protein. The table has some 320,000 distinct CDR3 sequences, roughly 18% seen once. Specimen: peripheral blood mononuclear cells (PBMCs), collected at new diagnosis, from a patient treated with antithyroid drugs. These receptors all come from a female donor with Graves disease.

The table lists this clonotype with many counts. This chain uses TRBV12-3 or TRBV12-4 with TRBJ1-6; no firm D call. Trimming removed 7 bases from V and 7 bases from J, with 17 bases in between. The CDR3 runs 15 residues. CDR3 sequence: CASTSYRVTNSPLHF. CDR3 DNA: TGTGCCAGCACTTCATACCGGGTTACAAATTCACCCCTCCACTTT.

The table lists this clonotype with many counts. This rearrangement joins TRBV19 to TRBJ2-5; no clear D gene. Germline CDR1 is LNHDA and CDR2 is SQIVND (reference sequence). The CDR3 covers 14 residues. V shed 4 bases and J shed 1 base, with 10 bases lying between them. Here the CDR3 DNA reads TGTGCCAGTAGTAGAGACACCTTCCAAGAGACCCAGTACTTC. Protein: CASSRDTFQETQYF.

Comments on this clonotype: This clone may be a read error of a much larger clone one base away. This sequence joins TRBV2 and TRBJ2-3; D is perhaps TRBD2 (5 bases). There are 16 residues in the CDR3. The germline V gene has CDR1 SNHLY and CDR2 FYNNEI. The CDR3 loop reads CASNQDLLGRGDTQYF. DNA for the CDR3: TGCGCCAGCAACCAAGATCTCCTAGGGCGCGGGGATACGCAGTATTTT.

At least ten counts were recorded for this clonotype. V gene TRBV10-3 combines with J gene TRBJ2-7; 10 positions agree with TRBD1. The V gene end was trimmed by 5 bases and the J gene end by 5 bases; junction bases not matched to a gene: 6. This CDR3 has 14 residues. Germline lookup yields CDR1 ENHRY and CDR2 SYGVKD. In nucleotides, the CDR3 is TGTGCCATCAGTTCGACAGGGGGCCAGAACGAGCAGTACTTC. This translates into CAISSTGGQNEQYF.

This clonotype was observed at least ten times. The rearrangement links TRBV27 to TRBJ2-3; 9 bases fit TRBD2. From germline, CDR1 is MNHEY and CDR2 SMNVEV (reference sequence). The length of the CDR3 is 16 residues. V was clipped by 2 bases and J by 1 base; unmatched bases: 4. CDR3 coding DNA: TGTGCCAGCAGTTTAGCGGGAGGGCGGGGCACAGATACGCAGTATTTT. This translates into CASSLAGGRGTDTQYF.